The 12 T cell receptor beta chains below all came from one sample that was sequenced in a study of blood T cell repertoires in COVID-19. Some clones are missing from TCRdb's copy, which holds only in-frame ones; the method was immunoSEQ multiplex PCR. This sample has around 100,000 clones, with around nine tenths found just once. Input material: peripheral blood. Receptors originate from a man aged 50 to 59 with acute or convalescent COVID-19.

The chain links TRBV7-2 to TRBJ2-1; 8 bases match TRBD1. The CDR3 spans 16 residues. Germline assignment: CDR1 SGHTA and CDR2 FQGNSA. V shed 1 base and J 8 bases; nucleotides not matched to a gene: 10. The chain's CDR3 is CASSLGGRGQVDEQFF. The CDR3 DNA sequence: TGTGCCAGCAGCTTAGGTGGCAGGGGGCAAGTTGATGAGCAGTTCTTC.

The chain combines TRBV5-6 with TRBJ2-7, with D perhaps TRBD2 (6 bases). CDR1 is SGHDT, CDR2 YYEEEE, per germline. V dropped 7 bases and J dropped 2 bases, with 13 bases sitting between them. This CDR3 has 13 amino acids. The DNA for the CDR3 is TGTGCCAGCGCCGGAGGGAGTACCTACGAGCAGTACTTC. This encodes CASAGGSTYEQYF.

This rearrangement joins TRBV6-5 to TRBJ2-5; D is possibly TRBD1 (6 bases). Trimming left V 10 bases short and J 3 bases short, with 15 bases between. The germline V gene has CDR1 MNHEY and CDR2 SVGAGI. The CDR3 has 13 residues. The DNA of the CDR3 is TGTGCCACAAAAAGGGGGTTTAAAGAGACCCAGTACTTC. The encoded protein is CATKRGFKETQYF.

This chain links TRBV27 with TRBJ2-6; 7 positions agree with TRBD2. The germline V gene encodes CDR1 MNHEY and CDR2 SMNVEV (reference sequence). Trimming at V came to 8 bases and at J to 1 base, leaving 11 bases not matched to a gene. The length of the CDR3 is 17 residues. The CDR3 region is CASGRAAWGSGANVLTF. DNA of the CDR3: TGTGCCAGCGGGAGGGCAGCATGGGGTTCTGGGGCCAACGTCCTGACTTTC.

This chain joins TRBV29-1 and TRBJ1-4, with D possibly being TRBD1 (6 bases). Germline V lookup: CDR1 SQVTM, CDR2 ANQGSEA. Trimming removed 5 bases from V and 7 bases from J, with 14 bases in between. The CDR3 is made up of 13 amino acids. CDR3: CSVTQGGGEKLFF. The CDR3 coding sequence is TGCAGCGTTACACAGGGCGGTGGTGAAAAACTGTTTTTT. Filled out from reference TRBV29-1 and TRBJ1-4, the complete variable domain reads SAVISQKPSRDICQRGTSLTIQCQVDSQVTMMFWYRQQPGQSLTLIATANQGSEATYESGFVIDKFPISRPNLTFSTLTVSNMSPEDSSIYLCSVTQGGGEKLFFGSGTQLSVL.

The chain is built from TRBV6-2 or TRBV6-3 and TRBJ1-3; no definite D call. Per the germline V gene, CDR1 is MNHEY and CDR2 is SVGEGT. Trimming shortened V by 4 bases and J by 2 bases, and 9 bases separated the two germline ends. The CDR3 spans 14 residues. The CDR3 spells CASSSPATGNTIYF. As DNA, the CDR3 is TGTGCCAGCAGTTCCCCCGCGACTGGAAACACCATATATTTT.

This chain links TRBV4-2 with TRBJ2-7, with 7 bases identical to TRBD1. This CDR3 spans 15 amino acids. V was clipped by 4 bases and J by 0 bases; unmatched bases: 6. Germline CDR1 LGHNA, CDR2 YNFKEQ. The CDR3 DNA reads as TGTGCCAGCAGCCCCCTCGGGACAGACTCCTACGAGCAGTACTTC. Translation: CASSPLGTDSYEQYF.

The chain is built from TRBV18 and TRBJ1-1; the match to TRBD1 covers 7 bases. Trimming took 4 bases from V and 4 from J; bases not matched to a gene: 3. There are 13 residues in the CDR3. The germline V gene has CDR1 KGHSH and CDR2 LQKENI. The CDR3 region is CASSHRDSTEAFF. The DNA of the CDR3 is TGTGCCAGCTCACACCGGGACAGCACTGAAGCTTTCTTT.

The gene calls are TRBV19 and TRBJ1-2; D perhaps matches TRBD1 (5 bases). With 4 bases removed from V and 5 bases from J, the gap between germline ends came to 23 bases. The CDR3 spans 17 residues. The V gene's germline CDR1 is LNHDA and CDR2 SQIVND (reference sequence). The CDR3 nucleotides read TGTGCCAGTAGTAAGTCCGGGCTTGGGACTGATCGATATGGCTACACCTTC. Amino acid sequence: CASSKSGLGTDRYGYTF.

This clone has a single count. The chain carries TRBV11-1 and TRBJ1-1; 7 bases map to TRBD1. There are 17 residues in the CDR3. The V gene end was trimmed by 0 bases and the J gene end by 0 bases; junction bases not matched to a gene: 7. CDR1 and CDR2 from the germline V gene are SGHAT and FQDESV (reference sequence). CDR3: CASSLAGGQDLNTEAFF. CDR3 in DNA: TGTGCCAGCAGCTTAGCGGGAGGACAGGACCTGAACACTGAAGCTTTCTTT. Combining the CDR3 with reference TRBV11-1 and TRBJ1-1 gives the whole variable domain EAEVAQSPRYKITEKSQAVAFWCDPISGHATLYWYRQILGQGPELLVQFQDESVVDDSQLPKDRFSAERLKGVDSTLKIQPAELGDSAMYLCASSLAGGQDLNTEAFFGQGTRLTVV.

On this clone: The junction shows a germline mismatch at one end, possibly a read error. The rearrangement uses TRBV7-8 and TRBJ2-2, with 7 bases that match TRBD1. The V gene's germline CDR1 is SGHVS and CDR2 FQNEAQ. The CDR3 consists of 14 residues. The CDR3 spells CASSSQGNAGELFF. DNA of the CDR3: TGTGCCAGCAGCTCACAGGGGAACGCCGGGGAGCTGTTTTTT.

The DNA for the CDR3 is TGTGCCAGCAGCCGAGGGACAGCTTATAATTCACCCCTCCACTTT. Translating it yields CASSRGTAYNSPLHF. The V gene is TRBV3-1 (or the pseudogene TRBV3-2), the J gene TRBJ1-6, with TRBD1 matching 7 bases. The V segment lost 4 bases and the J segment 4 bases; nucleotides outside the gene matches: 4. In germline, CDR1 is LGHDT, CDR2 YNNKEL (reference sequence). CDR3 length: 15 amino acids.